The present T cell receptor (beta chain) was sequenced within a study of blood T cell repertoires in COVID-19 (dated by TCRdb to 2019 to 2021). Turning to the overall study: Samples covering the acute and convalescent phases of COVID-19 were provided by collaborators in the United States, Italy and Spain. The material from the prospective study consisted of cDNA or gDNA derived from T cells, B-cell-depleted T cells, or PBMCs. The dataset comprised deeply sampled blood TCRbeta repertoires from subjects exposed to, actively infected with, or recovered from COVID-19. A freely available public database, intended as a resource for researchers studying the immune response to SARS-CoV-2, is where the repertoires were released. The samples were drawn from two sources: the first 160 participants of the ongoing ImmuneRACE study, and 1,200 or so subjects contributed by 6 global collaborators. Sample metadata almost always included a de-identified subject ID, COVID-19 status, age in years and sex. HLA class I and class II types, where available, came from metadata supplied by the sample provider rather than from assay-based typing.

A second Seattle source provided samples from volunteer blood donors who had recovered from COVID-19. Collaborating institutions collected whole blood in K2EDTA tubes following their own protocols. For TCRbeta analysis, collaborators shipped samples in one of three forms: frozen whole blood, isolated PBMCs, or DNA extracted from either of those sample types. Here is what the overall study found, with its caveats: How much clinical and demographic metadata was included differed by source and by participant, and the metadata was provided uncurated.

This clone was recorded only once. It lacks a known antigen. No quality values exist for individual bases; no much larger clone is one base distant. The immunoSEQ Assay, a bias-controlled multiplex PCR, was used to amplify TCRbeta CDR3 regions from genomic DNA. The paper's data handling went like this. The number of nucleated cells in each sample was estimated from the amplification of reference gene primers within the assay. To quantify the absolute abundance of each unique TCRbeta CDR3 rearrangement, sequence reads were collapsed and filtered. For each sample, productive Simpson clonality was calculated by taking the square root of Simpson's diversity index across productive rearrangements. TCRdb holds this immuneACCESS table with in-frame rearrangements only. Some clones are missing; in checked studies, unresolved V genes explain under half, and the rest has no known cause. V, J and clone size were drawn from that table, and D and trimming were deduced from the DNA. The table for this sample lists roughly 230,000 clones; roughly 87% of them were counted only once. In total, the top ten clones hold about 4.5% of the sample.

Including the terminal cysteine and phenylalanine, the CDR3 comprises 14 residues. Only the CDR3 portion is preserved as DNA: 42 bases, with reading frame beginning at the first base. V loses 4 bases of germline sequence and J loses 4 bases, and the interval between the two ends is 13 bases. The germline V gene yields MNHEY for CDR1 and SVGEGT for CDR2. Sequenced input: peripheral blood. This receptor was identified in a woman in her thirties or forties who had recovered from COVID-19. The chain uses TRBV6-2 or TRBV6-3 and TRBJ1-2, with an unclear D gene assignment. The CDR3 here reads CASSLSGSTYGYTF. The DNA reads TGTGCCAGCAGTTTAAGTGGGAGCACCTATGGCTACACCTTC.